The T cell receptor (beta chain) under discussion was sequenced for a study of identical twins. This clonotype was counted ten times or more. V lost 6 bases to trimming and J lost 2 bases; unmatched junction nucleotides: 4. This CDR3 region has 14 residues. The germline CDR1 and CDR2 sequences are MNHEY and SMNVEV (reference sequence). TCRdb reprocessed the 5' RACE reads via MiXCR and lists one record per CDR3 protein. Of roughly 200,000 distinct CDR3 sequences in the sample, 15% to 20% are singletons; the top ten hold 40%. These same data were also listed under a study on T cells expressing NK-cell markers.

The receptor's source is a woman under 30 in good health. Sequencing was done on a sample of CD8+ T cells sorted from blood. V is TRBV27 and J is TRBJ2-7; 10 bases are shared with TRBD1. The CDR3 spells CASSLGQGPYEQYF. DNA for the CDR3: TGTGCCAGCAGCTTGGGACAGGGGCCCTACGAGCAGTACTTC.